The rows below give T cell receptor beta chains drawn from one sample of a study of T cells expressing NK-cell markers. TCRdb reworked the 5' RACE reads into one entry per CDR3 protein, no DNA. Recorded for this sample: 550,000 or so distinct CDR3 sequences. Specimen: blood T cells: a sorted CD56 or NKG2C T cell subset, CD4+ or CD8+ T cells, or bulk PBMC T cells (not recorded which). Every receptor here comes from a man younger than 30 in good health. CDR3s include the opening cysteine and the closing phenylalanine or tryptophan. Fields, in order: J gene, V gene, CDR3 length, CDR3 protein.

j_gene: TRBJ2-1
v_gene: TRBV20-1
len: 13
CDR3aa: CAGRAVSSNEQFF

j_gene: TRBJ1-1
v_gene: TRBV12-3/TRBV12-4
len: 13
CDR3aa: CASSRTGNAEAFF

j_gene: TRBJ2-7
v_gene: TRBV7-2
len: 15
CDR3aa: CASSLVGDRDYEQYF

j_gene: TRBJ2-2
v_gene: TRBV3-1
len: 16
CDR3aa: CASSQGGLASTGELFF

j_gene: TRBJ2-1
v_gene: TRBV9
len: 17
CDR3aa: CASSVALAGVTDNEQFF

j_gene: TRBJ2-5
v_gene: TRBV12-3/TRBV12-4
len: 12
CDR3aa: CASRKEGETQYF

j_gene: TRBJ1-6
v_gene: TRBV4-2
len: 15
CDR3aa: CASSQVVSNNSPLHF

j_gene: TRBJ2-1
v_gene: TRBV5-6
len: 15
CDR3aa: CASERDLRSYNEQFF

j_gene: TRBJ2-5
v_gene: TRBV29-1
len: 13
CDR3aa: CSVEIAAQGTQYF

j_gene: TRBJ2-7
v_gene: TRBV29-1
len: 14
CDR3aa: CSVDSAGVLGEQYF

j_gene: TRBJ1-2
v_gene: TRBV7-9
len: 15
CDR3aa: CASSLAAGPAYGYTF

j_gene: TRBJ2-1
v_gene: TRBV28
len: 15
CDR3aa: CASSLIGLSYNEQFF

j_gene: TRBJ2-3
v_gene: TRBV5-1
len: 13
CDR3aa: CASSFHWTDTQYF

j_gene: TRBJ2-1
v_gene: TRBV19
len: 16
CDR3aa: CASSIDLGTGTNEQFF

j_gene: TRBJ2-3
v_gene: TRBV2
len: 15
CDR3aa: CASSAGLAGTDTQYF

j_gene: TRBJ2-3
v_gene: TRBV5-1
len: 14
CDR3aa: CASSSQDRTDTQYF

j_gene: TRBJ2-5
v_gene: TRBV20-1
len: 14
CDR3aa: CSASLAGGGQTQYF

j_gene: TRBJ2-7
v_gene: TRBV12-3/TRBV12-4
len: 14
CDR3aa: CASSGQGNAYEQYF

j_gene: TRBJ2-3
v_gene: TRBV24-1
len: 15
CDR3aa: CATSSAVLTTDTQYF

j_gene: TRBJ2-1
v_gene: TRBV11-1
len: 12
CDR3aa: CASSPGAYEQFF

j_gene: TRBJ2-3
v_gene: TRBV29-1
len: 14
CDR3aa: CSVEGAGRTDTQYF

j_gene: TRBJ2-3
v_gene: TRBV5-1
len: 14
CDR3aa: CASSLDNSGDTQYF

j_gene: TRBJ2-3
v_gene: TRBV12-3/TRBV12-4
len: 15
CDR3aa: CASSSTRGVGDTQYF

j_gene: TRBJ2-6
v_gene: TRBV12-3/TRBV12-4
len: 16
CDR3aa: CASKTVGGSGANVLTF

j_gene: TRBJ1-2
v_gene: TRBV6-5
len: 14
CDR3aa: CASVLTGGVGGYTF

j_gene: TRBJ2-3
v_gene: TRBV5-1
len: 13
CDR3aa: CASSLGGSDTQYF

j_gene: TRBJ1-1
v_gene: TRBV6-1
len: 14
CDR3aa: CASSGTGFGSEAFF

j_gene: TRBJ2-1
v_gene: TRBV5-1
len: 13
CDR3aa: CASSPHDEGEQFF

j_gene: TRBJ2-2
v_gene: TRBV3-1
len: 14
CDR3aa: CASIGQGDTGELFF